These 16 T cell receptor beta chains share one sample of origin, sequenced in a study of cytomegalovirus exposure and HLA in healthy donors. The PCR employed 60 Vbeta primers together with 13 Jbeta primers. Sequencing was performed with immunoSEQ multiplex PCR; in TCRdb, only in-frame clones are kept and a portion is missing. This sample has roughly 120,000 clones, with about four fifths found just once. The sequencing sample was made of PBMCs. The receptors were sampled from a woman between 55 and 75 years old in good health and CMV-seropositive.

The V call is TRBV5-4, the J call TRBJ2-1; the match to TRBD2 covers 8 bases. The CDR3 has 16 amino acids. Germline values: CDR1 SGHNT, CDR2 YYREEE (reference sequence). With V trimmed by 5 bases and J by 9 bases, 16 bases remained unmatched. This CDR3 is CASRLSGSLRGTEQFF. The CDR3 region has the DNA TGTGCCAGCAGATTAAGCGGGAGCCTCCGGGGGACTGAGCAGTTCTTC.

Here the CDR3 DNA reads TGTGCCAGCAGTCCGGACAGCCAGTCTTATGGCTACACCTTC. It codes for CASSPDSQSYGYTF. V usage is TRBV6-5 and J usage is TRBJ1-2; possibly TRBD1 for D (6 bases). The CDR3 contains 14 residues. V dropped 5 bases and J dropped 5 bases, with 15 bases sitting between them. CDR1 and CDR2 (germline): MNHEY, SVGAGI.

This clone was seen a few times. The chain is built from TRBV6-5 and TRBJ1-1, with 8 bases matching TRBD1. CDR3 size: 14 residues. CDR1 MNHEY and CDR2 SVGAGI come from the germline V gene. J gave up 5 bases and V 5 bases, and 7 bases lay outside the gene matches. DNA of the CDR3: TGTGCCAGCAGTGACGGACAGGGAAAAACTGAAGCTTTCTTT. Translated, it gives CASSDGQGKTEAFF.

The chain recombines TRBV4-3 with TRBJ1-4; 8 nucleotides agree with TRBD1. The CDR3 covers 18 residues. Germline values: CDR1 LGHNA, CDR2 YSLEER. V shed 0 bases, J shed 8 bases, and the junction held 14 bases outside the gene matches. DNA of the CDR3: TGCGCCAGCAGCCAAGATCTACCCTCTGGACAGGGCGGGGAAAAACTGTTTTTT. Translation gives CASSQDLPSGQGGEKLFF.

The rearrangement uses TRBV5-4 and TRBJ1-2; TRBD1 aligns across 7 bases. V dropped 0 bases and J dropped 7; count of bases not matched to a gene: 12. Germline CDR1 is SGHNT and CDR2 is YYREEE (reference sequence). CDR3 length: 16 amino acids. The CDR3 sequence is CASSLEGARARGGYTF. The CDR3 bases are TGTGCCAGCAGCTTGGAGGGGGCCAGGGCCCGAGGTGGCTACACCTTC.

A few counts support this clone. This chain links TRBV2 with TRBJ2-3; 9 nucleotides agree with TRBD1. Germline values: CDR1 SNHLY, CDR2 FYNNEI. V shed 7 bases, J shed 1 base, and the junction held 6 bases outside the gene matches. CDR3 length equals 15 residues. This CDR3 is CASNRDRVGTDTQYF. CDR3 nucleotide sequence: TGTGCCAGCAACAGGGACAGGGTGGGCACAGATACGCAGTATTTT.

This chain connects TRBV4-3 to TRBJ1-2; D is unclear. The CDR3 extends over 13 amino acids. V gave up 3 bases and J gave up 2 bases, with 7 bases separating them. Germline assignment: CDR1 LGHNA and CDR2 YSLEER. Here the CDR3 DNA reads TGCGCCAGCAGCCAGGCAGGAAACTATGGCTACACCTTC. This translates into CASSQAGNYGYTF.

The chain employs TRBV28 and TRBJ2-7; TRBD2 matches at 14 bases. J gave up 3 bases and V 7 bases, and 2 bases lay outside the gene matches. The CDR3 loop spans 14 amino acids. Germline CDR1 reads MDHEN; CDR2 reads SYDVKM. Written as DNA, the CDR3 is TGTGCCAGCATAGGGACTAGCGGGAGCTACGAGCAGTACTTC. The encoded protein is CASIGTSGSYEQYF.

The V call is TRBV30, the J call TRBJ2-7, with 10 bases lining up with TRBD1. The CDR3 loop spans 12 amino acids. After removal of 5 bases from V and 6 bases from J, the junction contained 4 bases not matched to a gene. Germline loops: CDR1 GTSNPN, CDR2 SVGIG (reference sequence). CDR3 region: CAWAGTGAEQYF. The DNA of the CDR3 is TGTGCCTGGGCCGGGACAGGGGCCGAGCAGTACTTC. Filled out from reference TRBV30 and TRBJ2-7, the complete variable domain reads SQTIHQWPATLVQPVGSPLSLECTVEGTSNPNLYWYRQAAGRGLQLLFYSVGIGQISSEVPQNLSASRPQDRQFILSSKKLLLSDSGFYLCAWAGTGAEQYFGPGTRLTVT.

The V call is TRBV19, the J call TRBJ2-2, with D maybe TRBD1 (6 bases). V was pared by 3 bases and J by 2 bases, with 7 bases between. Germline loops: CDR1 LNHDA, CDR2 SQIVND (reference sequence). The length of the CDR3 is 14 residues. The CDR3 DNA follows: TGTGCCAGTAGTATCGGGACAAACACCGGGGAGCTGTTTTTT. Its protein is CASSIGTNTGELFF.

The genes are TRBV19 and TRBJ1-5; D gene unclear. CDR1 and CDR2 (germline): LNHDA, SQIVND (reference sequence). The germline V and J ends were trimmed by 1 base and 6 bases, with 7 bases remaining between them. The CDR3 is 13 amino acids. The CDR3 nucleotides read TGTGCCAGTAGTATAGTGAGGGCTCAGCCCCAGCATTTT. Its translation: CASSIVRAQPQHF.

The chain carries TRBV25-1 and TRBJ2-2; 16 nucleotides line up with TRBD2. This CDR3 is built from 18 residues. The J segment lost 4 bases and the V segment lost 3 bases, leaving 5 bases of the junction unmatched. Germline-derived CDR1 and CDR2 are MGHDK and SYGVNS. CDR3: CASSDQGLAGGLTGELFF. The CDR3 DNA reads as TGTGCCAGCAGTGACCAGGGACTAGCGGGAGGGCTCACCGGGGAGCTGTTTTTT. The variable domain in full, completed from reference TRBV25-1 and TRBJ2-2, reads EADIYQTPRYLVIGTGKKITLECSQTMGHDKMYWYQQDPGMELHLIHYSYGVNSTEKGDLSSESTVSRIRTEHFPLTLESARPSHTSQYLCASSDQGLAGGLTGELFFGEGSRLTVL.

The V and J genes are TRBV2 and TRBJ1-4, with 9 nucleotides matching TRBD1. The junction had 7 bases not matched to a gene; V was cut back by 6 bases and J by 8 bases. The CDR3 is 14 amino acids. Germline assignment: CDR1 SNHLY and CDR2 FYNNEI. The CDR3 DNA is TGTGCCAGCAGAGGACAGGGGATCGGAGAAAAACTGTTTTTT. Translated, it gives CASRGQGIGEKLFF.

This clone was seen a single time. This rearrangement joins TRBV11-2 to TRBJ2-7; D ambiguous. The CDR3 length is 15 residues. Germline CDR1 and CDR2: SGHAT and FQNNGV. V gave up 0 bases and J gave up 5 bases, with 14 bases separating them. This CDR3 is CASSLDRSFSHEQYF. DNA of the CDR3: TGTGCCAGCAGCTTAGATCGGAGTTTTAGCCACGAGCAGTACTTC.

This sequence joins TRBV7-9 and TRBJ2-7; TRBD1 matches 10 bases. This CDR3 is 19 amino acids long. Per the germline V gene, CDR1 is SEHNR and CDR2 is FQNEAQ (reference sequence). V shed 0 bases and J 0 bases; nucleotides not matched to a gene: 11. The CDR3 sequence: CASSLAQATGGGRSYEQYF. In DNA, the CDR3 is TGTGCCAGCAGCTTAGCGCAAGCGACAGGGGGCGGGCGCTCCTACGAGCAGTACTTC.

The chain couples TRBV2 to TRBJ2-1, with D possibly being TRBD1 (6 bases). From germline, CDR1 is SNHLY and CDR2 FYNNEI. The CDR3 is 14 residues long. V lost 3 bases and J 4 bases, leaving 10 bases between the germline ends. The CDR3 protein is CASSDQGLYNEQFF. Here the CDR3 DNA reads TGTGCCAGCAGTGATCAGGGGCTATACAATGAGCAGTTCTTC.